This TCR beta chain was identified in a study of shared clonotypes between healthy human individuals (dated by TCRdb to about 2020). Context from the whole study: A few men and a couple of women, aged 18 to 49 years, made up the cohort. For each donor, CD4 naive and CD4 memory were each given three plates, CD8 naive was given two plates, and CD8 memory was given one plate. Between about 0.9 and 10 billion PBMCs per donor were obtained by leukapheresis. To estimate repertoire size and how much clonotypes are shared between individuals, the study performed deep sequencing of blood TCR repertoires from roughly five healthy adults. To increase sequencing depth and limit assay-specific biases, different laboratories used diverse techniques to prepare libraries and sequence TCR repertoires. Broader findings and caveats from the paper: Across a handful of donors, approximately 5% of naive CD4, roughly 3.3% of naive CD8, around 2.5% of memory CD4, and over 0.35% of memory CD8 clonotypes were shared. Higher generation probabilities were observed for clonotypes shared by all four sorted-subset donors than for non-shared clonotypes. The small number of donors limited the genetic and exposure-history diversity represented. Only blood was sampled, and tissue TCR repertoires likely differ from those in blood. Based on pairwise subsampling, the degree of clonotype sharing among donors was expected to be affected by sequencing depth. Rarefaction of sorted-subset datasets indicated incomplete sequencing despite the large sequencing depth. Naive subsets generally had larger estimated clonotype richness than memory subsets did.

Using the deep immunoSEQ assay, multiplex PCR amplified TCR CDR3 regions from genomic DNA. Extracted genomic DNA from each cell subset was spread evenly across all wells of several immunoSEQ 96-well plates, with each plate serving as a replicate. For sorted subsets, roughly 200 ng of genomic DNA, equivalent to 25,000 to 35,000 T cell genomes, went into each replicate PCR. Purified libraries were quantified with a Qubit 3.0 fluorometer, sized on a Bioanalyzer 2100, and re-quantified with the KAPA Library Quantification kit. A separate single-read 150-cycle Illumina NextSeq 550 flow cell was used to sequence each immunoSEQ 96-well plate. The paper's processing steps were these. Because the immunoSEQ output included only junctional sequences and no quality scores, the filtering could not be the same as the filtering used for full-length reads. Sequences were annotated with PyIR, a Python wrapper for IgBLAST v1.9, using IMGT germline references to assign V/J genes and CDR3. Reads were filtered out if the reads had weak V/J assignments (E-value above 1e-6), no CDR3, stop codons, out-of-frame junctions, or ambiguous translated residues. V3J clonotypes were defined as sequences sharing the same inferred V gene, J gene, and CDR3 amino acid sequence. The percentage overlap between two repertoires was calculated by dividing the number of shared unique clonotypes by the size of the smaller repertoire. Three approaches were used to assess repertoire richness: RTK rarefaction, the Chao1 estimator, and Recon v2.1 estimates of unobserved clonotypes. Generation probabilities were computed with OLGA for all TCRbeta clonotypes obtained by the gDNA method from a few donors. TCRdb re-hosts the immuneACCESS table, in-frame sequences only. Its copies lack some clones; in the studies checked, an unresolved V gene accounts for under half of them, and the cause for the rest is not known. V and J calls and clone size follow that table, whereas D and trimming were derived from the DNA. The sample records some 660,000 clones, roughly 73% of which are singletons. The ten largest clones take up under 2% of the sample.

V is pared back by 1 base and J by 6 bases, with 6 bases lying between the germline termini. From the cysteine through the phenylalanine, the CDR3 covers 13 amino acids. The DNA shown is the 39-base CDR3, in frame from base 1. CDR1 SGHTA and CDR2 FQGNSA are derived from the germline V gene. Healthy HIV-negative adults with no recently reported acute infections or vaccinations were included as donors. Every donor was a Caucasian adult residing in Nashville, Tennessee, USA. CD4+ T cells were enriched by magnetic negative selection, after which naive cells were positively selected on CD45RA and the negative fraction was taken as the memory subset. Blood was collected by leukapheresis, and PBMCs were isolated by Ficoll-Histopaque density gradient centrifugation and then cryopreserved in liquid nitrogen vapor phase. Purity and quantity of every magnetically sorted T cell population were checked by analytical flow cytometry. Genomic DNA was isolated from each sorted fraction and quantified by UV absorbance on a Nanodrop 2000c.

For this clone: No antigen is known for it. No qualities accompany the bases; no much larger clone lies one base away.

The V and J genes are TRBV7-2 and TRBJ1-4, with no reliable assignment of the D segment. Sequenced: memory CD4+ T cells sorted from blood. What this sample's cell subset or site label stands for: CD45RA-negative fraction. The sequence derives from a woman aged 25 to 39 in good health. Here the CDR3 is given as CASSLGTHEKLFF. In nucleotide form, the sequence is TGTGCCAGCAGCTTAGGGACGCATGAAAAACTGTTTTTT.